The 4 T cell receptor beta chains below were found in one sample sequenced in a study of shared clonotypes between healthy human individuals. TCRdb keeps only in-frame clones here, not all; method: immunoSEQ multiplex PCR. The data show hundreds of thousands of clones, 92% seen once. Cells designated naive CD8 were CD45RO-negative and were positively selected for CCR7, with terminally differentiated effector memory CD45RA+ cells excluded. Sequencing input: naive CD8+ T cells sorted from blood. These receptors were taken from a man aged 25 to 40 in good health.

This clone was seen only a few times. The rearrangement joins TRBV7-9 to TRBJ1-1, with D tentatively TRBD1 (5 bases). The CDR3 is 13 amino acids. From germline, CDR1 is SEHNR and CDR2 FQNEAQ (reference sequence). The V gene lost 3 bases and the J gene lost 8 bases, with 13 bases spanning the gap. CDR3 region: CASSFFRQFEAFF. The DNA for the CDR3 is TGTGCCAGCAGCTTTTTTCGACAGTTCGAAGCTTTCTTT.

The CDR3 DNA sequence: TGTGCCTGGAGTACCGGTGACCAAGAGACCCAGTACTTC. This gives the protein CAWSTGDQETQYF. V gene TRBV30 combines with J gene TRBJ2-5, with D hard to call. The germline V and J ends were trimmed by 2 bases and 0 bases, with 7 bases remaining between them. The germline V gene encodes CDR1 GTSNPN and CDR2 SVGIG (reference sequence). The CDR3 extends over 13 amino acids.

This chain uses TRBV28 with TRBJ2-7; no definite D call. The CDR3 totals 12 residues. V was shortened by 3 bases and J by 4 bases, with 7 bases between the two germline ends. Germline CDR1 MDHEN, CDR2 SYDVKM. In DNA, the CDR3 is TGTGCCAGCAGTTTGGACCAATACGAGCAGTACTTC. Protein sequence: CASSLDQYEQYF. Full variable domain (remainder filled in from reference TRBV28 and TRBJ2-7): DVKVTQSSRYLVKRTGEKVFLECVQDMDHENMFWYRQDPGLGLRLIYFSYDVKMKEKGDIPEGYSVSREKKERFSLILESASTNQTSMYLCASSLDQYEQYFGPGTRLTVT.

This rearrangement joins TRBV11-3 to TRBJ2-1; 7 bases are a match to TRBD1. The CDR3 consists of 15 residues. The germline gives CDR1 SGHNT, CDR2 YENEEA. V gave up 0 bases and J gave up 4 bases; unmatched junction bases: 3. DNA of the CDR3: TGTGCCAGCAGCTTAGACGGGACAGTTTACAATGAGCAGTTCTTC. Its translation: CASSLDGTVYNEQFF.